This TCR beta chain was captured in a study of preoperative IRX-2 immunotherapy in early breast cancer. Described treatment: preoperative locoregional IRX-2 cytokine immunotherapy. The CDR3 is 15 residues long. The germline CDR1 and CDR2 sequences are SGHNT and YENEEA. Trimming left V 3 bases short and J 4 bases short, with 15 bases between. Assay used: immunoSEQ multiplex PCR; TCRdb lists only in-frame clones, some missing. Among roughly 27,000 clones listed, 70% to 85% were seen once. The chain employs TRBV11-3 and TRBJ1-2; D gene uncertain. The sample was gathered from a patient treated with IRX-2 immunotherapy. The clonotype comes from a human donor with breast cancer. The chain's CDR3 is CASSLAIGERYGYTF. CDR3 sequence (DNA): TGTGCCAGCAGCTTGGCCATTGGGGAACGCTATGGCTACACCTTC.